These 31 T cell receptor beta chains were all obtained from the same sample, sequenced in a study of cytomegalovirus exposure and HLA in healthy donors. Using immunoSEQ multiplex PCR, the repertoire was profiled, and TCRdb retains in-frame clones only, with some absent. The sample lists roughly 67,000 clones, about 90% occurring once. Source material: PBMCs. These receptors all come from a man younger than 35 in good health and CMV-seronegative.

This clone was seen a single time. The V call is TRBV28, the J call TRBJ1-3; 7 positions agree with TRBD1. Germline V gene lookup returns CDR1 MDHEN and CDR2 SYDVKM. The length of the CDR3 is 13 residues. The junction had 3 bases not matched to a gene; V was cut back by 6 bases and J by 4 bases. The CDR3 reads CASSPGGGNTIYF. As DNA, the CDR3 is TGTGCCAGCAGCCCAGGGGGGGGAAACACCATATATTTT.

J is TRBJ1-1 and V is TRBV18, with 7 bases identical to TRBD1. Germline assignment: CDR1 KGHSH and CDR2 LQKENI. The CDR3 sequence is 14 residues long. The J segment lost 0 bases and the V segment lost 3 bases, leaving 1 base of the junction unmatched. The DNA of the CDR3 is TGTGCCAGCTCACCGGGACAGATGAACACTGAAGCTTTCTTT. Residues: CASSPGQMNTEAFF.

The chain couples TRBV9 to TRBJ1-2; D ambiguous. V gave up 0 bases and J gave up 5 bases, with 11 bases separating them. The CDR3 has 14 amino acids. Germline CDR1 reads SGDLS; CDR2 reads YYNGEE. The CDR3 sequence is CASSVDFGFYGYTF. Written as DNA, the CDR3 is TGTGCCAGCAGCGTAGATTTCGGTTTTTATGGCTACACCTTC.

This chain joins TRBV7-9 and TRBJ2-3, with D possibly TRBD2 on 6 matching bases. Germline-derived CDR1 and CDR2 are SEHNR and FQNEAQ (reference sequence). V was trimmed by 2 bases and J by 4 bases, leaving 16 bases between them. CDR3 length: 16 residues. The CDR3 nucleotides read TGTGCCAGCAGCTTAACGGGAGCCTCACGACCAGATACGCAGTATTTT. It encodes CASSLTGASRPDTQYF.

The chain is built from TRBV7-2 and TRBJ2-2, with D unresolved. From germline, CDR1 is SGHTA and CDR2 FQGNSA. The CDR3 length is 11 residues. The V gene lost 8 bases and the J gene lost 6 bases, with 7 bases spanning the gap. The CDR3 sequence is CASGLAGELFF. CDR3 nucleotides: TGTGCCAGCGGGCTGGCCGGGGAGCTGTTTTTT.

In its sample, this clone was seen once. The CDR3 bases are TGTGCCAGTACCGGGAGGGCAGGAGGATCGAACACCGGGGAGCTGTTTTTT. This translates into CASTGRAGGSNTGELFF. The chain carries TRBV19 and TRBJ2-2; TRBD2 agrees at 8 bases. CDR1 is LNHDA, CDR2 SQIVND, per germline (reference sequence). J gave up 0 bases and V 7 bases, and 10 bases lay outside the gene matches. This CDR3 is 17 amino acids long.

This chain connects TRBV2 to TRBJ2-7; a weak D match, TRBD1 (6 bases). The CDR3 is 13 amino acids. Germline CDR1 and CDR2: SNHLY and FYNNEI. Trimming pared 6 bases from V and 0 bases from J, leaving 9 bases between. CDR3 nucleotide sequence: TGTGCCAGCAGAACAGGGAGCTCCTACGAGCAGTACTTC. It translates to CASRTGSSYEQYF.

V gene TRBV30 combines with J gene TRBJ2-1, with D maybe TRBD2 (5 bases). Looked up from germline, CDR1 is GTSNPN and CDR2 is SVGIG (reference sequence). The CDR3 covers 15 residues. Trimming shortened V by 1 base and J by 0 bases, and 10 bases separated the two germline ends. The CDR3 sequence: CAWSDSVSSYNEQFF. The CDR3 DNA is TGTGCCTGGAGTGATAGCGTAAGCTCCTACAATGAGCAGTTCTTC.

The CDR3 sequence: CASSDQGTSGTDTQYF. CDR3 DNA sequence: TGTGCCAGCAGTGACCAGGGGACTAGCGGCACAGATACGCAGTATTTT. The chain combines TRBV6-4 with TRBJ2-3, with TRBD2 matching 10 bases. Per germline, CDR1 MRHNA and CDR2 SNTAGT. The V segment lost 2 bases and the J segment 1 base; nucleotides outside the gene matches: 3. The CDR3 consists of 16 residues.

This chain links TRBV4-3 with TRBJ1-2; maybe TRBD1 (5 bases). CDR3 size: 15 residues. The V and J ends lost 3 bases and 4 bases respectively, with 15 bases between them. Germline CDR1 and CDR2: LGHNA and YSLEER. The CDR3 DNA follows: TGCGCCAGCAGCCAGGGGATACTGGGGGGCTATGGCTACACCTTC. Its translation is CASSQGILGGYGYTF.

V and J are TRBV6-5 and TRBJ2-6, with no clear D. Trimming removed 7 bases at V and 1 base at J, with 11 bases between. This CDR3 has 15 residues. Germline V lookup: CDR1 MNHEY, CDR2 SVGAGI. DNA of the CDR3: TGTGCCAGCAACCCAACAGTTTCTGGGGCCAACGTCCTGACTTTC. Its protein product is CASNPTVSGANVLTF.

This chain uses TRBV11-2 with TRBJ1-4; D remains unclear. Trimming cost V 0 bases and J 9 bases, with 20 bases left between them. The CDR3 runs to 17 residues. Germline CDR1 reads SGHAT; CDR2 reads FQNNGV. The DNA for the CDR3 is TGTGCCAGCAGCTTAGATCGGGTTGGTGCAGGCGGGAAAAAACTGTTTTTT. Translating it yields CASSLDRVGAGGKKLFF.

This rearrangement joins TRBV6-4 to TRBJ2-2; 9 nucleotides match TRBD1. J lost 3 bases, V lost 5 bases, and 4 bases had no gene match. Germline V gene data show CDR1 as MRHNA and CDR2 as SNTAGT. The CDR3 spans 15 residues. This CDR3 reads CASSTDRGDTGELFF. The CDR3 coding sequence is TGTGCCAGCAGTACGGACAGGGGCGACACCGGGGAGCTGTTTTTT.

The V and J genes are TRBV30 and TRBJ2-3, with 9 bases matching TRBD1. V gave up 4 bases and J gave up 2 bases; unmatched junction bases: 10. CDR3 size: 16 residues. Germline loops: CDR1 GTSNPN, CDR2 SVGIG (reference sequence). The CDR3 DNA reads TGTGCCTGGACCGGGACAGGGCTCGAATACACAGATACGCAGTATTTT. It codes for CAWTGTGLEYTDTQYF.

The rearrangement uses TRBV30 and TRBJ1-4; TRBD1 agrees at 8 bases. This CDR3 comprises 15 residues. The germline V gene has CDR1 GTSNPN and CDR2 SVGIG (reference sequence). J gave up 3 bases and V 2 bases, and 5 bases lay outside the gene matches. This chain's CDR3 is CAWSNQGAANEKLFF. CDR3 nucleotide sequence: TGTGCCTGGAGTAACCAGGGGGCAGCTAATGAAAAACTGTTTTTT.

The rearrangement links TRBV5-4 to TRBJ2-1, with 12 positions matching TRBD2. Losses at the gene ends were 0 bases for V and 9 bases for J; bases not matched to a gene: 7. The germline V gene encodes CDR1 SGHNT and CDR2 YYREEE (reference sequence). The CDR3 totals 16 residues. DNA of the CDR3: TGTGCCAGCAGCTTGGCCCTAGCGGGAGGGCAGGGTGAGCAGTTCTTC. As protein: CASSLALAGGQGEQFF.

This chain connects TRBV7-8 to TRBJ2-1; TRBD2 matches at 8 bases. The CDR3 has 15 residues. Trimming removed 6 bases from V and 8 bases from J; junction bases left unmatched: 12. CDR1 SGHVS and CDR2 FQNEAQ come from the germline V gene. CDR3 DNA: TGTGCCAGCAGGCACCCGGGACTAGGACTCCATGAGCAGTTCTTC. As protein: CASRHPGLGLHEQFF.

The J gene is TRBJ1-1, the V gene TRBV28, with a tentative D call TRBD1 (6 bases). Germline lookup yields CDR1 MDHEN and CDR2 SYDVKM. This CDR3 has 16 residues. With 7 bases removed from V and 4 bases from J, the gap between germline ends came to 22 bases. The CDR3 loop reads CASIRQGIGGRTEAFF. CDR3 DNA sequence: TGTGCCAGCATTAGGCAGGGGATTGGGGGTCGCACTGAAGCTTTCTTT.

The genes are TRBV10-3 and TRBJ2-7; D is uncertain. This CDR3 region has 13 residues. V was clipped by 3 bases and J by 6 bases, with 12 bases between them. The germline CDR1 and CDR2 sequences are ENHRY and SYGVKD. The CDR3 sequence: CAISDRPGFEQYF. The CDR3, as DNA: TGTGCCATCAGTGATCGGCCAGGCTTCGAGCAGTACTTC.

The rearrangement joins TRBV7-2 to TRBJ2-6; D uncertain. The CDR3 loop spans 17 amino acids. The V end was cut by 1 base, the J end by 0 bases, with 10 bases between. Looked up from germline, CDR1 is SGHTA and CDR2 is FQGNSA. CDR3 sequence reads: CASSLGPPLSGANVLTF. DNA of the CDR3: TGTGCCAGCAGCTTAGGGCCCCCTCTCTCTGGGGCCAACGTCCTGACTTTC.

This clone was detected only a few times. V usage is TRBV30 and J usage is TRBJ1-1; the D gene is possibly TRBD1 (5 bases). Germline CDR1 GTSNPN, CDR2 SVGIG (reference sequence). This CDR3 has 13 residues. The germline V and J ends were trimmed by 2 bases and 13 bases, with 20 bases remaining between them. The CDR3 nucleotides read TGTGCCTGGAGTACGGCGGGGGGAACCCCTGGTTTCTTT. Encoded protein: CAWSTAGGTPGFF.

The V call is TRBV11-2, the J call TRBJ2-5; maybe TRBD2 (6 bases). This CDR3 region has 15 residues. Germline lookup yields CDR1 SGHAT and CDR2 FQNNGV. V gave up 1 base and J gave up 7 bases, with 16 bases separating them. CDR3 sequence reads: CASSLAQLVGGTQYF. DNA of the CDR3: TGTGCCAGCAGCTTAGCACAATTGGTCGGGGGGACCCAGTACTTC.

The chain links TRBV7-3 to TRBJ1-1; 8 nucleotides align to TRBD1. This CDR3 comprises 18 residues. The ends lost 0 bases at V and 5 bases at J; junction bases unmatched: 14. Per germline, CDR1 SGHTA and CDR2 FQGTGA. CDR3 coding DNA: TGTGCCAGCAGCTTAACTGGAACCCTACAGGGGGATCAGACTGAAGCTTTCTTT. This gives the protein CASSLTGTLQGDQTEAFF. Full variable domain (rest looked up from reference TRBV7-3 and TRBJ1-1): GAGVSQTPSNKVTEKGKYVELRCDPISGHTALYWYRQSLGQGPEFLIYFQGTGAADDSGLPNDRFFAVRPEGSVSTLKIQRTERGDSAVYLCASSLTGTLQGDQTEAFFGQGTRLTVV.

This clone was seen a few times. The rearrangement links TRBV2 to TRBJ1-2; a possible D gene is TRBD1 (5 bases). V was pared by 3 bases and J by 3 bases, with 11 bases between. Germline lookup yields CDR1 SNHLY and CDR2 FYNNEI. The CDR3 runs to 14 residues. CDR3 nucleotide sequence: TGTGCCAGCAGTGATCGGGGGGGGTACTATGGCTACACCTTC. This sequence encodes CASSDRGGYYGYTF.

The genes are TRBV5-1 and TRBJ2-7, with 10 bases matching TRBD2. Germline V gives CDR1 SGHRS, CDR2 YFSETQ. This CDR3 has 15 amino acids. V lost 1 base to trimming and J lost 6 bases; unmatched junction nucleotides: 7. The DNA of the CDR3 is TGCGCCAGCAGCTTGACAGCGGGAGGGGTATCCGAGCAGTACTTC. This translates into CASSLTAGGVSEQYF.

This chain connects TRBV7-8 to TRBJ1-1, with 7 positions matching TRBD1. V trimming: 3 bases; J trimming: 1 base; junction bases outside the gene matches: 2. Germline V gene lookup returns CDR1 SGHVS and CDR2 FQNEAQ. The CDR3 has 14 residues. CDR3 DNA sequence: TGTGCCAGCAGCTTCTGGGACAGGAACACTGAAGCTTTCTTT. Translation gives CASSFWDRNTEAFF.

In its sample, this clone was seen once. The CDR3 DNA reads TGTGCCAGCAGTTACCCAGGGGGGACAGGGGGTACTGAAGCTTTCTTT. Encoded protein: CASSYPGGTGGTEAFF. The genes are TRBV6-5 and TRBJ1-1; 11 bases line up with TRBD1. CDR3 length equals 16 residues. The J segment lost 5 bases and the V segment lost 2 bases, leaving 7 bases of the junction unmatched. The germline V gene has CDR1 MNHEY and CDR2 SVGAGI.

The chain couples TRBV5-1 to TRBJ1-2; a possible D gene is TRBD1 (5 bases). V was trimmed by 0 bases and J by 5 bases, leaving 14 bases between them. This CDR3 has 15 residues. Germline CDR1 reads SGHRS; CDR2 reads YFSETQ. The CDR3 loop reads CASSLEFRDVYGYTF. In nucleotides, the CDR3 is TGCGCCAGCAGCTTGGAGTTCAGGGATGTGTATGGCTACACCTTC.

The rearrangement uses TRBV4-3 and TRBJ2-3, with 10 positions matching TRBD2. With 1 base clipped from V and 6 bases from J, the junction kept 7 bases outside the gene matches. Germline V gene lookup returns CDR1 LGHNA and CDR2 YSLEER. The CDR3 has 16 residues. CDR3 loop: CASSQVLAGVGDTQYF. The CDR3 bases are TGCGCCAGCAGCCAAGTCCTAGCGGGAGTAGGGGATACGCAGTATTTT.

The chain joins TRBV6-5 to TRBJ2-1; the match to TRBD2 covers 8 bases. J gave up 7 bases and V 7 bases, and 12 bases lay outside the gene matches. Germline V gene data show CDR1 as MNHEY and CDR2 as SVGAGI. This CDR3 comprises 15 residues. CDR3 sequence: CASIPAGGSKNEQFF. As DNA, the CDR3 is TGTGCCAGCATTCCGGCGGGAGGCTCTAAAAATGAGCAGTTCTTC.

The CDR3 reads CASSLSGQGAYGYTF. The CDR3 coding sequence is TGTGCCAGCAGCTTATCCGGACAGGGGGCCTATGGCTACACCTTC. The chain employs TRBV7-2 and TRBJ1-2; TRBD1 agrees at 11 bases. Losses at the gene ends were 2 bases for V and 4 bases for J; bases not matched to a gene: 3. Germline V lookup: CDR1 SGHTA, CDR2 FQGNSA. This CDR3 contains 15 residues.